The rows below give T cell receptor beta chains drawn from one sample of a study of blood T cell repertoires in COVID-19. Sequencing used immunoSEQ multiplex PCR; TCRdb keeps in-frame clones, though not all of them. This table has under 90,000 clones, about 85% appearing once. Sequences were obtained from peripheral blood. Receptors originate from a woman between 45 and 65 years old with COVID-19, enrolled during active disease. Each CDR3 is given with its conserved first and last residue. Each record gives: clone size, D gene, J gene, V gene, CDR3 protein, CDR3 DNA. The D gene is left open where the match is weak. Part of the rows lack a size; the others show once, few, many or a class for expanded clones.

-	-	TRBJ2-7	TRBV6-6	CASGGTDGLRREQYF	TGTGCCAGCGGGGGGACCGACGGTCTGCGGCGCGAGCAGTACTTC
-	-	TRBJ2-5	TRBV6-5	CASSYSRVRETQYF	TGTGCCAGCAGTTACTCGAGGGTGAGGGAGACCCAGTACTTC
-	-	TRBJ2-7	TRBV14	CASSRQRGSYEQYF	TGTGCCAGCAGCCGCCAAAGGGGCTCCTACGAGCAGTACTTC
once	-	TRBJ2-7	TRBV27	CASSSGESEQYF	TGTGCCAGCAGTTCGGGGGAGTCCGAGCAGTACTTC
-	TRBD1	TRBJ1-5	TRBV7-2	CASSSHRGPWPQHF	TGTGCCAGCAGCTCCCACAGGGGCCCCTGGCCCCAGCATTTT
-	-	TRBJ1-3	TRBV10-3	CAIATLAGGGNTIYF	TGTGCCATCGCAACCCTGGCGGGCGGGGGAAACACCATATATTTT
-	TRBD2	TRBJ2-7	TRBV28	CASSPVILAGGPYEQYF	TGTGCCAGCAGTCCCGTGATACTAGCGGGAGGACCCTACGAGCAGTACTTC
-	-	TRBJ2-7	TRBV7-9	CASSLAEGEQYF	TGTGCCAGCAGCTTAGCAGAGGGTGAGCAGTACTTC
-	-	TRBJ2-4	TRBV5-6	CASSLDRGNIQYF	TGTGCCAGCAGCTTGGATAGGGGGAACATTCAGTACTTC
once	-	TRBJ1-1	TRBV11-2	CASSLVPGMNTEAFF	TGTGCCAGCAGCTTAGTTCCGGGTATGAACACTGAAGCTTTCTTT
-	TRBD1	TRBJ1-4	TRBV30	CAWEVRDSGREKLFF	TGTGCCTGGGAAGTCAGGGACAGCGGCCGTGAAAAACTGTTTTTT
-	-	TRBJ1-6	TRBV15	CATSVYRDSPLHF	TGTGCCACCAGCGTCTACAGGGATTCACCCCTCCACTTT
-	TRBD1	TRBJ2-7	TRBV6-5	CASSYGTGQYEQYF	TGTGCCAGCAGTTACGGGACAGGTCAATACGAGCAGTACTTC
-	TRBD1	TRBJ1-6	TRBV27	CASSLGTGNSPLHF	TGTGCCAGCAGCCTCGGGACAGGGAATTCACCCCTCCACTTT
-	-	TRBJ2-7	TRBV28	CASSGTNLRHEQYF	TGTGCCAGCAGTGGGACAAATTTGCGACACGAGCAGTACTTC
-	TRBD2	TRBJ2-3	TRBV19	CASRGLAGLADTQYF	TGTGCCAGCCGGGGACTAGCGGGCCTCGCAGATACGCAGTATTTT
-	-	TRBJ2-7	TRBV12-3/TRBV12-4	CASSYIPGTEQYF	TGTGCCAGCAGTTATATACCGGGAACCGAGCAGTACTTC
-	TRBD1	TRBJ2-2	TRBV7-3	CATKQGALNTGELFF	TGTGCCACCAAACAGGGGGCGCTGAACACCGGGGAGCTGTTTTTT
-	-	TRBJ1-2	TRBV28	CASTLQVANYGYTF	TGTGCCAGCACCTTACAGGTAGCTAACTATGGCTACACCTTC
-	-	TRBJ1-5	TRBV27	CASSSDRQTSQPQHF	TGTGCCAGCAGTTCTGACAGACAGACGAGTCAGCCCCAGCATTTT
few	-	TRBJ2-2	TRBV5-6	CASSLDPRLPTGELFF	TGTGCCAGCAGCTTGGACCCGAGACTCCCCACCGGGGAGCTGTTTTTT
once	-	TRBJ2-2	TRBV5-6	CASSFGGIGGELFF	TGTGCCAGCAGCTTCGGTGGTATTGGCGGGGAGCTGTTTTTT
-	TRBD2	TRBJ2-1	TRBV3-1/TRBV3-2	CASGEAGGYNNEQFF	TGTGCCAGCGGCGAAGCGGGAGGGTATAACAATGAGCAGTTCTTC
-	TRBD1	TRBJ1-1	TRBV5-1	CASSTVTGGNTEAFF	TGCGCCAGCAGCACCGTCACAGGGGGGAACACTGAAGCTTTCTTT
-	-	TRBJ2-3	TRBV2	CASSETTGKTDTQYF	TGTGCCAGCAGTGAAACCACAGGGAAAACAGATACGCAGTATTTT
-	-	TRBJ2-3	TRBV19	CASSLKPLAYGPPDTQYF	TGTGCCAGTAGTCTCAAACCTTTAGCGTATGGGCCTCCAGATACGCAGTATTTT
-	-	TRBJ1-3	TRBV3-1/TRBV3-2	CASSQPDEAGLSSGNTIYF	TGTGCCAGCAGCCAACCAGACGAAGCGGGGTTAAGCTCTGGAAACACCATATATTTT
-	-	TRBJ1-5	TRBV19	CASSIEWGSPNQPQHF	TGTGCCAGTAGTATAGAGTGGGGCAGTCCCAATCAGCCCCAGCATTTT
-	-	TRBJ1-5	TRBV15	CATSRSGEGQPQHF	TGTGCCACCAGCAGAAGCGGGGAGGGTCAGCCCCAGCATTTT